A single sample is the source of the 15 T cell receptor beta chains below, sequenced in a study of control samples from healthy donors and cancer patients. TCRdb keeps only in-frame clones here, not all; method: immunoSEQ multiplex PCR. The data contain some 200,000 clones, about nine tenths of them seen just once; the ten biggest clones take up approximately 1.5%. Input material: blood. The receptor source for this set is a woman in her twenties or thirties in good health.

The CDR3 protein is CASSPGGEKLFF. Here the CDR3 DNA reads TGTGCCAGCAGCCCAGGGGGGGAAAAACTGTTTTTT. The chain couples TRBV12-3 or TRBV12-4 to TRBJ1-4; 7 bases match TRBD1. The CDR3 is made up of 12 amino acids. V dropped 6 bases and J dropped 8; count of bases not matched to a gene: 3.

The chain carries TRBV5-1 and TRBJ1-6, with 7 bases fitting TRBD1. The CDR3 contains 15 residues. The V segment lost 0 bases and the J segment 6 bases; nucleotides outside the gene matches: 3. Germline CDR1 reads SGHRS; CDR2 reads YFSETQ. The CDR3 is CASSLVGGGNSPLHF. The CDR3 coding sequence is TGCGCCAGCAGCTTGGTAGGGGGCGGTAATTCACCCCTCCACTTT.

The rearrangement joins TRBV11-2 to TRBJ2-1; 10 bases agree with TRBD2. The V gene's germline CDR1 is SGHAT and CDR2 FQNNGV. Trimming cost V 2 bases and J 7 bases; bases outside gene matches: 2. The CDR3 spans 14 residues. The CDR3 coding sequence is TGTGCCAGCAGCTTACTAGCGGGAGTTAATGAGCAGTTCTTC. Translation gives CASSLLAGVNEQFF.

CDR3 bases: TGTGCCTGGAGTGTAGGCTCTTATAGCAATCAGCCCCAGCATTTT. As protein: CAWSVGSYSNQPQHF. The chain recombines TRBV30 with TRBJ1-5; D unclear. Trimming took off 0 bases at V and 0 bases at J, with 9 bases between the two ends. The CDR3 extends over 15 amino acids. CDR1 and CDR2 from the germline V gene are GTSNPN and SVGIG (reference sequence).

The sample holds one count of this clone. The chain employs TRBV10-2 and TRBJ2-5; weak D call: TRBD1 (5 bases). The CDR3 has 13 residues. Germline loops: CDR1 WSHSY, CDR2 SAAADI. The V end was cut by 3 bases, the J end by 5 bases, with 10 bases between. CDR3 DNA sequence: TGCGCCAGCAGTGACAGGGTTAGGGAGACCCAGTACTTC. Amino acids: CASSDRVRETQYF.

The chain carries TRBV6-5 and TRBJ2-6; D ambiguous. Germline V gives CDR1 MNHEY, CDR2 SVGAGI. The CDR3 length is 15 residues. Trimming removed 0 bases from V and 1 base from J, with 4 bases in between. The CDR3 nucleotides are TGTGCCAGCAGTTACTCGAAGTCTGGGGCCAACGTCCTGACTTTC. Amino acids: CASSYSKSGANVLTF.

This clone has just one count. V is TRBV2 and J is TRBJ1-2; D is uncertain. The CDR3 has 12 residues. Trimming removed 7 bases at V and 4 bases at J, with 10 bases between. The germline gives CDR1 SNHLY, CDR2 FYNNEI. The CDR3 nucleotides are TGTGCCAGCATGGAGACCGCCTATGGCTACACCTTC. Protein: CASMETAYGYTF.

V and J are TRBV2 and TRBJ1-1, with a possible D match to TRBD1 (5 bases). The CDR3 length is 14 residues. Germline V gives CDR1 SNHLY, CDR2 FYNNEI. V lost 6 bases, J lost 4 bases, and 15 bases lay in between. In DNA, the CDR3 is TGTGCCAGCAGAGCGGGACGGGGGGGCACTGAAGCTTTCTTT. This encodes CASRAGRGGTEAFF.

V and J are TRBV10-3 and TRBJ1-2, with D possibly being TRBD1 (5 bases). Trimming left V 6 bases short and J 1 base short, with 6 bases between. The CDR3 spans 12 residues. The germline gives CDR1 ENHRY, CDR2 SYGVKD. Here the CDR3 reads CAIRDNNYGYTF. The CDR3 DNA is TGTGCCATCAGGGACAATAACTATGGCTACACCTTC.

The chain is built from TRBV15 and TRBJ2-3; no reliable D call. Germline V gene lookup returns CDR1 LNHNV and CDR2 YYDKDF (reference sequence). V was pared by 3 bases and J by 0 bases, with 7 bases between. The CDR3 spans 14 residues. The chain's CDR3 is CATSSPDSTDTQYF. In DNA form, the CDR3 reads TGTGCCACCAGCAGTCCCGACAGCACAGATACGCAGTATTTT.

V gene TRBV7-3 combines with J gene TRBJ2-2; D is ambiguous. CDR3 size: 14 residues. CDR1 and CDR2 from the germline V gene are SGHTA and FQGTGA. Trimming removed 2 bases at V and 1 base at J, with 5 bases between. DNA for the CDR3: TGTGCCAGCAGCTTATTAGGGAACACCGGGGAGCTGTTTTTT. Its translation is CASSLLGNTGELFF.

The CDR3 region is CASSLGRGSPLHF. In nucleotides, the CDR3 is TGTGCCAGCAGCTTAGGGCGAGGGTCACCCCTCCACTTT. The chain employs TRBV7-2 and TRBJ1-6; no clear D. The CDR3 totals 13 residues. Trimming took 1 base from V and 10 from J, leaving 8 bases between them. CDR1 and CDR2 from the germline V gene are SGHTA and FQGNSA.

This rearrangement joins TRBV2 to TRBJ1-2, with D unresolved. CDR3 size: 13 residues. With 0 bases removed from V and 8 bases from J, the gap between germline ends came to 10 bases. Per germline, CDR1 SNHLY and CDR2 FYNNEI. As DNA, the CDR3 is TGTGCCAGCAGTGAAGCGTTTGAGGAGGGCTACACCTTC. Protein product: CASSEAFEEGYTF.

This clone was seen only once. This chain joins TRBV21-1 and TRBJ2-1; TRBD2, the table's D call, lacks a check against the DNA. TRBV21-1 is marked as a pseudogene. The length of the CDR3 is 16 residues. The CDR3 protein is CASSNTGLGWRNEQFF. DNA of the CDR3: TGTGCCAGCAGCAACACCGGACTAGGGTGGAGAAATGAGCAGTTCTTC.

The CDR3: CASSLGPGFGNQPQHF. The CDR3 region has the DNA TGTGCCAGCAGTTTAGGGCCGGGGTTTGGCAATCAGCCCCAGCATTTT. The J gene is TRBJ1-5, the V gene TRBV27, with D unclear. CDR1 is MNHEY, CDR2 SMNVEV, per germline (reference sequence). The CDR3 spans 16 residues. Between the trimmed V and J ends, which lost 2 bases and 2 bases, there was a span of 13 bases.